This TCR beta chain was identified in a study of T-cell memory formation after mild COVID-19. CDR3 length equals 15 residues. Germline trimming cut 5 bases from V and 5 bases from J; bases unmatched to any gene: 8. Germline V gives CDR1 SGHRS, CDR2 YFSETQ. This clonotype was detected a few times. The antigen is unknown. TCRdb called the 5' RACE reads again in MiXCR, with one record for every CDR3 protein. The sample records 360,000 or so distinct CDR3 sequences, 28% being singletons. Overall study findings and caveats: Second-wave clones reaching peak frequency on day 37 lacked confirmed SARS-CoV-2 specificity. Clones contracting across day 15 to 85 had a balanced CD4/CD8 profile; later expanding clones leaned CD4+. A subset of responding clones appeared in pre-infection memory, suggesting cross-reactive memory joined.

Source material: PBMCs or a T cell subset sorted from them (not recorded which). This receptor was identified in an adult woman who had mild COVID-19 (a few samples of this study predate the infection). Cell type and time point are not known. The V call is TRBV5-1, the J call TRBJ2-1, with TRBD2 identical over 9 bases. CDR3 nucleotide sequence: TGCGCCAGCAGGAATGGACTAGCGCCCAACAATGAGCAGTTCTTC. Protein: CASRNGLAPNNEQFF.